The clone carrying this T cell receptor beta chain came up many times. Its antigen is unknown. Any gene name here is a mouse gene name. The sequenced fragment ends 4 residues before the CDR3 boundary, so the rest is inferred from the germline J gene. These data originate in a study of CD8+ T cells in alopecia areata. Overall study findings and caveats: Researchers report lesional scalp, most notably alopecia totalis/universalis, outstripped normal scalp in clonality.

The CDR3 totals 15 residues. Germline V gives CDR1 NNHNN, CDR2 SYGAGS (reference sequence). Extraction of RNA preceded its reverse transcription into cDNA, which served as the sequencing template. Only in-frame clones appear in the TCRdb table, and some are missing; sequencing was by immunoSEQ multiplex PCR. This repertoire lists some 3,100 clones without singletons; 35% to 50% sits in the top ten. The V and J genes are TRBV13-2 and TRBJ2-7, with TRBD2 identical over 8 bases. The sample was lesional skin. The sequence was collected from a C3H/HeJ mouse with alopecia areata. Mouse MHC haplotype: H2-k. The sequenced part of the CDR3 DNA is TGTGCCAGCGGTGATGCGGGCTGGGGGGCATAT. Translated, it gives CASGDAGWGAY. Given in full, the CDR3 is CASGDAGWGAYEQYF.